These 29 T cell receptor beta chains originate from one sample sequenced in a study of blood T cell repertoires in COVID-19. Repertoires were generated with immunoSEQ multiplex PCR, while TCRdb's copy carries only in-frame clones and drops some. The sample holds 55,000 to 75,000 clones; 80% to 85% are singletons and the top ten take about 9.1%. Sequencing was performed on peripheral blood. These receptors originate from a man of 80 years or more with COVID-19, enrolled during active disease.

This chain links TRBV5-6 with TRBJ1-6, with TRBD1 matching over 8 bases. This CDR3 has 15 residues. Germline CDR1 reads SGHDT; CDR2 reads YYEEEE. V trimming: 4 bases; J trimming: 7 bases; junction bases outside the gene matches: 7. CDR3 nucleotide sequence: TGTGCCAGCAGCCCGACAGGGGTCGGAAATTCACCCCTCCACTTT. Its protein product is CASSPTGVGNSPLHF. Supplemented by reference TRBV5-6 and TRBJ1-6, the full variable domain reads DAGVTQSPTHLIKTRGQQVTLRCSPKSGHDTVSWYQQALGQGPQFIFQYYEEEERQRGNFPDRFSGHQFPNYSSELNVNALLLGDSALYLCASSPTGVGNSPLHFGNGTRLTVT.

This clone was observed a handful of times. V usage is TRBV7-2 and J usage is TRBJ2-1; TRBD2 matches at 7 bases. CDR1 SGHTA and CDR2 FQGNSA come from the germline V gene. The length of the CDR3 is 15 residues. V gave up 5 bases and J gave up 3 bases; unmatched junction bases: 7. The CDR3 region has the DNA TGTGCCAGCAGCGCGGTGGCTAGCGGCTACAATGAGCAGTTCTTC. This gives the protein CASSAVASGYNEQFF.

The chain uses TRBV30 and TRBJ2-7; D unresolved. Germline CDR1 is GTSNPN and CDR2 is SVGIG (reference sequence). V was trimmed by 1 base and J by 2 bases, leaving 9 bases between them. This CDR3 has 13 residues. CDR3 bases: TGTGCCTGGAGTGCATCTCTAACCTACGAGCAGTACGTC. Amino acid sequence: CAWSASLTYEQYV.

This chain uses TRBV5-1 with TRBJ1-1; maybe TRBD1 (6 bases). Deletions cut 5 bases from V and 3 bases from J, with 8 bases between. Germline loops: CDR1 SGHRS, CDR2 YFSETQ. CDR3 size: 12 residues. The CDR3 reads CASSGGYTEAFF. As DNA, the CDR3 is TGCGCCAGCAGTGGGGGCTACACTGAAGCTTTCTTT.

The sample holds a few counts of this clone. The J gene is TRBJ2-3, the V gene TRBV30; D is uncertain. The CDR3 consists of 11 residues. V shed 3 bases and J shed 4 bases, with 5 bases lying between them. Germline V CDR1 and CDR2: GTSNPN, SVGIG (reference sequence). CDR3 sequence reads: CAWRRSDTQYF. As DNA, the CDR3 is TGTGCCTGGAGGAGGTCAGATACGCAGTATTTT.

The chain joins TRBV9 to TRBJ2-7; D is undetermined. Trimming stripped 0 bases from V and 6 bases from J, with 10 bases between. The germline CDR1 and CDR2 sequences are SGDLS and YYNGEE. The CDR3 contains 13 residues. The CDR3 loop reads CASSVDGVSEQYV. For the CDR3, the DNA is TGTGCCAGCAGCGTAGATGGAGTTTCCGAGCAGTACGTC.

To note about this clone: Other DNA sequences from this sample encode an identical CDR3 as well. The rearrangement joins TRBV12-3 or TRBV12-4 to TRBJ1-2; 9 bases agree with TRBD1. V shed 6 bases, J shed 3 bases, and the junction held 2 bases outside the gene matches. The CDR3 is made up of 13 amino acids. The CDR3 DNA reads TGTGCCAGCAGCCGGGACAGGGACTATGGCTACACCTTC. This gives the protein CASSRDRDYGYTF.

The chain has TRBV5-5 and TRBJ2-7, with D tentatively TRBD1 (6 bases). From germline, CDR1 is SGHKS and CDR2 YYEKEE (reference sequence). V dropped 0 bases and J dropped 1 base, with 14 bases sitting between them. The CDR3 runs to 16 residues. The CDR3 loop is CASSLGGQLMSYEQYV. CDR3 DNA: TGTGCCAGCAGCTTGGGCGGACAGTTGATGTCCTACGAGCAGTACGTC.

The chain employs TRBV6-5 and TRBJ2-3, with TRBD2 matching 10 bases. CDR1 is MNHEY, CDR2 SVGAGI, per germline. V was pared by 6 bases and J by 2 bases, with 5 bases of the junction left unmatched. This CDR3 region has 15 residues. CDR3 region: CASRPSGGATDTQYF. The CDR3 DNA sequence: TGTGCCAGCAGGCCGAGCGGGGGGGCCACAGATACGCAGTATTTT.

The rearrangement joins TRBV7-7 to TRBJ2-5; the match to TRBD2 covers 16 bases. The CDR3 spans 17 residues. With V trimmed by 5 bases and J by 1 base, 4 bases remained unmatched. The germline V gene encodes CDR1 SSHAT and CDR2 FNYEAQ (reference sequence). The CDR3 DNA sequence: TGTGCCAGCAGCCGGGGACTAGCGGGGGGGATCCAAGAGACCCAGTACTTC. This translates into CASSRGLAGGIQETQYF.

This clone has only one observation. V usage is TRBV5-4 and J usage is TRBJ2-3; TRBD2 aligns across 8 bases. Trimming at V came to 10 bases and at J to 7 bases, leaving 14 bases not matched to a gene. Germline assignment: CDR1 SGHNT and CDR2 YYREEE (reference sequence). This CDR3 comprises 14 residues. CDR3 DNA sequence: TGTGCCTCTCGGAGCGGGGGCGCGGAGAATACGCAGTATTTT. Protein sequence: CASRSGGAENTQYF.

This clone turned up a few times. This chain links TRBV7-2 with TRBJ2-7; maybe TRBD2 (6 bases). Trimming removed 0 bases at V and 5 bases at J, with 14 bases between. This CDR3 spans 15 amino acids. The germline gives CDR1 SGHTA, CDR2 FQGNSA. This chain's CDR3 is CASSLALGGENEQYF. DNA of the CDR3: TGTGCCAGCAGCTTAGCGCTCGGGGGTGAGAACGAGCAGTACTTC.

V is TRBV6-5 and J is TRBJ2-3; 8 nucleotides line up with TRBD2. V gave up 2 bases and J gave up 2 bases; unmatched junction bases: 6. The CDR3 has 16 residues. Germline lookup yields CDR1 MNHEY and CDR2 SVGAGI. In DNA form, the CDR3 reads TGTGCCAGCAGTTACACAGCGGGAGCCTACACAGATACGCAGTATTTT. Translating it yields CASSYTAGAYTDTQYF.

The chain combines TRBV15 with TRBJ2-3; the match to TRBD1 covers 9 bases. V lost 1 base, J lost 4 bases, and 6 bases stayed unmatched. Germline values: CDR1 LNHNV, CDR2 YYDKDF (reference sequence). This CDR3 spans 16 amino acids. The CDR3: CATSRGLGQGADTQYF. Written as DNA, the CDR3 is TGTGCCACCAGCAGAGGTTTGGGACAGGGAGCAGATACGCAGTATTTT.

This chain joins TRBV4-1 and TRBJ1-2, with unresolved D. The V end was cut by 1 base, the J end by 4 bases, with 16 bases between. The CDR3 has 16 residues. Germline V lookup: CDR1 MGHRA, CDR2 YSYEKL. CDR3 in amino acids: CASSQGGAGESYGYTF. Here the CDR3 DNA reads TGCGCCAGCAGCCAAGGGGGTGCGGGAGAGAGCTATGGCTACACCTTC.

The gene calls are TRBV4-1 and TRBJ1-5; D remains ambiguous. In germline, CDR1 is MGHRA, CDR2 YSYEKL. This CDR3 comprises 13 residues. V was shortened by 0 bases and J by 7 bases, with 7 bases between the two germline ends. The CDR3 is CASSQEVRQPQHF. CDR3 DNA sequence: TGCGCCAGCAGCCAAGAGGTCCGGCAGCCCCAGCATTTT.

The chain is built from TRBV19 and TRBJ1-1; 9 nucleotides line up with TRBD1. Trimming cost V 11 bases and J 2 bases; bases outside gene matches: 12. From germline, CDR1 is LNHDA and CDR2 SQIVND (reference sequence). This CDR3 comprises 15 residues. Written as DNA, the CDR3 is TGTGCCGGCTACACCTCGGGACAGGGAAACACTGAAGCTTTCTTT. This gives the protein CAGYTSGQGNTEAFF.

This chain joins TRBV28 and TRBJ1-5; D remains unclear. This CDR3 comprises 17 residues. Germline V gives CDR1 MDHEN, CDR2 SYDVKM. The germline V and J ends were trimmed by 2 bases and 7 bases, with 21 bases remaining between them. DNA of the CDR3: TGTGCCAGCAGTTTAGTTTCACGCGGAGGTGTTGGCCAGCCCCAGCATTTT. Protein sequence: CASSLVSRGGVGQPQHF.

A remark on this clone: The sample holds other DNA sequences that translate to the same CDR3. CDR3 loop: CAWTTGTPNTEAFF. In DNA form, the CDR3 reads TGTGCCTGGACGACCGGGACTCCGAACACTGAAGCTTTCTTT. This sequence joins TRBV30 and TRBJ1-1; weak D call: TRBD1 (5 bases). The CDR3 is 14 residues long. Germline CDR1 GTSNPN, CDR2 SVGIG (reference sequence). V was clipped by 4 bases and J by 1 base, with 13 bases between them. Full variable domain (rest looked up from reference TRBV30 and TRBJ1-1): SQTIHQWPATLVQPVGSPLSLECTVEGTSNPNLYWYRQAAGRGLQLLFYSVGIGQISSEVPQNLSASRPQDRQFILSSKKLLLSDSGFYLCAWTTGTPNTEAFFGQGTRLTVV.

This clone was seen a handful of times. The chain uses TRBV6-2 or TRBV6-3 and TRBJ1-6; 9 bases fit TRBD1. From germline, CDR1 is MNHEY and CDR2 SVGEGT. CDR3 length equals 19 residues. The trim removed 6 bases at V and 14 bases at J, leaving 26 bases unmatched. The CDR3 nucleotides are TGTGCCAGCAGCCCTCAACGTTATCCTACGGGACAGGGAGGTGCGACCCTCCACTTT. Its translation is CASSPQRYPTGQGGATLHF.

The chain couples TRBV4-3 to TRBJ2-2, with 10 bases identical to TRBD2. Germline assignment: CDR1 LGHNA and CDR2 YSLEER. The V gene end was trimmed by 5 bases and the J gene end by 3 bases; junction bases not matched to a gene: 3. The CDR3 has 15 residues. In DNA, the CDR3 is TGCGCCAGCAGCTGGACTAGCGGAGACACCGGGGAGCTGTTTTTT. Encoded protein: CASSWTSGDTGELFF.

The chain links TRBV30 to TRBJ1-6; D call uncertain. Germline assignment: CDR1 GTSNPN and CDR2 SVGIG (reference sequence). The ends were cut back, 2 bases at V and 0 bases at J, with 8 bases in the middle. CDR3 size: 15 residues. CDR3 residues: CAWSPLSSYNSPLHF. DNA of the CDR3: TGTGCCTGGAGTCCACTGAGCTCCTATAATTCACCCCTCCACTTT.

The sample holds a few counts of this clone. The CDR3 DNA reads TGTGCCAGCAGCCCTGGGACAGGATCGGACACTGAAGCTTTCTTT. Translated: CASSPGTGSDTEAFF. The chain links TRBV7-9 to TRBJ1-1, with 8 bases that match TRBD1. J lost 3 bases, V lost 5 bases, and 8 bases had no gene match. The CDR3 length is 15 residues. The V gene's germline CDR1 is SEHNR and CDR2 FQNEAQ (reference sequence).

The chain is built from TRBV30 and TRBJ1-4; D gene uncertain. CDR3 length equals 14 residues. Germline CDR1 and CDR2: GTSNPN and SVGIG (reference sequence). Trimming stripped 1 base from V and 2 bases from J, with 8 bases between. This CDR3 is CAWSGAGTNEKLFF. CDR3 DNA sequence: TGTGCCTGGAGTGGGGCAGGCACTAATGAAAAACTGTTTTTT.

The rearrangement joins TRBV7-2 to TRBJ2-1; 10 bases match TRBD2. Germline trimming cut 5 bases from V and 6 bases from J; bases unmatched to any gene: 7. This CDR3 is built from 15 residues. CDR1 SGHTA and CDR2 FQGNSA come from the germline V gene. As DNA, the CDR3 is TGTGCCAGCAGCCCTGACCTAGCGGGAGCCAATGAGCAGTTCTTC. This codes for CASSPDLAGANEQFF. The full variable domain, rest sourced from reference TRBV7-2 and TRBJ2-1, is GAGVSQSPSNKVTEKGKDVELRCDPISGHTALYWYRQSLGQGLEFLIYFQGNSAPDKSGLPSDRFSAERTGGSVSTLTIQRTQQEDSAVYLCASSPDLAGANEQFFGPGTRLTVL.

This clone was observed a handful of times. The rearrangement uses TRBV6-6 and TRBJ1-2, with D possibly being TRBD1 (6 bases). The CDR3 is made up of 13 amino acids. The germline CDR1 and CDR2 sequences are MNHNY and SVGAGI (reference sequence). V shed 6 bases and J shed 2 bases, with 10 bases lying between them. The CDR3 here is CASSRDTNYGYTF. CDR3 bases: TGTGCCAGCAGCCGGGACACCAACTATGGCTACACCTTC.

This sequence joins TRBV19 and TRBJ1-6; D call uncertain. The length of the CDR3 is 12 residues. Germline assignment: CDR1 LNHDA and CDR2 SQIVND (reference sequence). V was clipped by 6 bases and J by 11 bases, with 11 bases between them. The CDR3: CASSPRFPPLHF. CDR3 coding DNA: TGTGCCAGTAGCCCGAGATTCCCACCCCTCCACTTT.

The chain is built from TRBV10-3 and TRBJ2-1; D remains ambiguous. Looked up from germline, CDR1 is ENHRY and CDR2 is SYGVKD. V was trimmed by 0 bases and J by 10 bases, leaving 13 bases between them. The CDR3 loop spans 14 amino acids. The CDR3 sequence is CAISESGYSREQFF. DNA of the CDR3: TGTGCCATCAGTGAGTCGGGCTACTCAAGGGAGCAGTTCTTC.

The chain employs TRBV7-8 and TRBJ2-1, with D tentatively TRBD2 (5 bases). Per germline, CDR1 SGHVS and CDR2 FQNEAQ. Trimming stripped 1 base from V and 9 bases from J, with 16 bases between. This CDR3 contains 15 residues. In DNA, the CDR3 is TGTGCCAGCAGCTTAGAGCGCGGGTACTTGGGTGAGCAGTTCTTC. Translating it yields CASSLERGYLGEQFF.